Presented here are 11 T cell receptor beta chains from one specimen sequenced in a study of blood T cells in healthy people across ages. For the second PCR, which ran for 7 to 11 cycles, a sample-barcoded 5' primer and a J-beta primer mix were used. TCRdb re-called the 5' RACE reads with MiXCR, one entry per CDR3 protein. The sample holds 630,000 or so distinct CDR3 sequences, approximately 30% seen once. Sequencing was performed on blood. The receptors originated from a woman older than 75 in good health.

This clonotype was seen at least ten times. The rearrangement links TRBV20-1 to TRBJ2-3; 10 positions agree with TRBD1. Germline values: CDR1 DFQATT, CDR2 SNEGSKA (reference sequence). Trimming took 6 bases from V and 4 from J; bases not matched to a gene: 7. The CDR3 is 14 residues long. The CDR3 coding sequence is TGCAGTGCCACCGACAGGGGGCCGGCAGATACGCAGTATTTT. Protein product: CSATDRGPADTQYF.

The sample holds many counts of this clonotype. The J gene is TRBJ2-5, the V gene TRBV20-1; 11 positions match TRBD2. V trimming: 7 bases; J trimming: 5 bases; junction bases outside the gene matches: 9. The CDR3 length is 14 residues. The germline V gene has CDR1 DFQATT and CDR2 SNEGSKA (reference sequence). In DNA form, the CDR3 reads TGCAGTGGCGGGGCTAGCGGGGGGCAGGAGACCCAGTACTTC. Its protein product is CSGGASGGQETQYF.

This clonotype was seen more than once but under ten times. The J gene is TRBJ2-4, the V gene TRBV20-1, with TRBD2 identical over 9 bases. Judging by the DNA end, TRBJ2-5 fits better; the J call may be wrong. This CDR3 has 13 amino acids. Looked up from germline, CDR1 is DFQATT and CDR2 is SNEGSKA (reference sequence). The CDR3 reads CSVVSGRGETQYF. CDR3 DNA sequence: TGCAGTGTGGTTAGCGGGAGAGGAGAGACCCAGTACTTC.

This clonotype came up a few times. V gene TRBV3-1 combines with J gene TRBJ2-3; D gene uncertain. Germline V gene lookup returns CDR1 LGHDT and CDR2 YNNKEL (reference sequence). CDR3 length equals 15 residues. With 4 bases removed from V and 6 bases from J, the gap between germline ends came to 17 bases. CDR3 residues: CASSLQGFNLDTQYF. The DNA for the CDR3 is TGTGCCAGCAGCCTCCAAGGGTTCAATTTGGATACGCAGTATTTT.

On this clonotype: A much bigger clone sits one base away, suggesting this may be a read error. The chain is built from TRBV25-1 and TRBJ2-4; 12 bases line up with TRBD2. Per germline, CDR1 MGHDK and CDR2 SYGVNS. This CDR3 has 15 residues. As DNA, the CDR3 is TGTGCCAGCGCTAGCGGGGGGGCGGGCAAAAACACTCAGTACTTC. It is translated as CASASGGAGKNTQYF.

In its sample, this clonotype was seen many times. For the CDR3, the DNA is TGTGCCAGCAGTTCCCCCGTGGGGGTAAACTCTGGGGCCAACGTCCTGACTTTC. Its translation is CASSSPVGVNSGANVLTF. V gene TRBV7-9 combines with J gene TRBJ2-6; D is possibly TRBD1 or TRBD2 (5 bases each). The CDR3 covers 18 residues. CDR1 is SEHNR, CDR2 FQNEAQ, per germline (reference sequence). The V gene lost 6 bases and the J gene lost 0 bases, with 18 bases spanning the gap.

The chain uses TRBV7-8 and TRBJ1-1; D is unresolved. The CDR3 is made up of 12 amino acids. Trimming shortened V by 6 bases and J by 4 bases, and 9 bases separated the two germline ends. Germline values: CDR1 SGHVS, CDR2 FQNEAQ. The CDR3 region has the DNA TGTGCCAGCAGTCGGCAGTCCACTGAAGCTTTCTTT. This codes for CASSRQSTEAFF. The full variable domain, with the rest looked up from reference TRBV7-8 and TRBJ1-1, is GAGVSQSPRYKVAKRGQDVALRCDPISGHVSLFWYQQALGQGPEFLTYFQNEAQLDKSGLPSDRFFAERPEGSVSTLKIQRTQQEDSAVYLCASSRQSTEAFFGQGTRLTVV.

This clonotype was seen repeatedly, ten times or more. The rearrangement uses TRBV4-2 and TRBJ2-1; 9 nucleotides match TRBD2. CDR1 is LGHNA, CDR2 YNFKEQ, per germline. CDR3 length: 19 residues. V shed 1 base, J shed 3 bases, and the junction held 13 bases outside the gene matches. CDR3 nucleotides: TGTGCCAGCAGCCAAGGCTTGAATAGCGGGGGAACGGACTACAATGAGCAGTTCTTC. It translates to CASSQGLNSGGTDYNEQFF.

This clonotype was counted many times. The chain recombines TRBV4-2 with TRBJ2-7; D is undetermined. This CDR3 spans 17 amino acids. Trimming took 1 base from V and 0 from J, leaving 16 bases between them. The germline gives CDR1 LGHNA, CDR2 YNFKEQ. As DNA, the CDR3 is TGTGCCAGCAGCCAAGCGGGTATGGTAACCTTCTCCTACGAGCAGTACTTC. It is translated as CASSQAGMVTFSYEQYF.

This clonotype was seen ten or more times. The chain uses TRBV5-8 and TRBJ2-5; 9 positions agree with TRBD1. The junction had 8 bases not matched to a gene; V was cut back by 4 bases and J by 4 bases. This CDR3 comprises 15 residues. Germline lookup yields CDR1 SGHTS and CDR2 YDEGEE. The CDR3 loop is CASSQEDRGGETQYF. The CDR3 nucleotides are TGTGCCAGCAGCCAAGAAGACAGGGGGGGAGAGACCCAGTACTTC. The whole variable domain, remainder taken from reference TRBV5-8 and TRBJ2-5, is EAGVTQSPTHLIKTRGQQATLRCSPISGHTSVYWYQQALGLGLQFLLWYDEGEERNRGNFPPRFSGRQFPNYSSELNVNALELEDSALYLCASSQEDRGGETQYFGPGTRLLVL.

The chain employs TRBV7-2 and TRBJ2-1, with D maybe TRBD1 (5 bases). Trimming removed 5 bases from V and 6 bases from J, with 14 bases in between. The germline V gene encodes CDR1 SGHTA and CDR2 FQGNSA. This CDR3 region has 14 residues. For the CDR3, the DNA is TGTGCCAGCAGCCTATACCAGGGTTCCAATGAGCAGTTCTTC. The encoded protein is CASSLYQGSNEQFF. Combining the CDR3 with reference TRBV7-2 and TRBJ2-1 gives the whole variable domain GAGVSQSPSNKVTEKGKDVELRCDPISGHTALYWYRQSLGQGLEFLIYFQGNSAPDKSGLPSDRFSAERTGGSVSTLTIQRTQQEDSAVYLCASSLYQGSNEQFFGPGTRLTVL.